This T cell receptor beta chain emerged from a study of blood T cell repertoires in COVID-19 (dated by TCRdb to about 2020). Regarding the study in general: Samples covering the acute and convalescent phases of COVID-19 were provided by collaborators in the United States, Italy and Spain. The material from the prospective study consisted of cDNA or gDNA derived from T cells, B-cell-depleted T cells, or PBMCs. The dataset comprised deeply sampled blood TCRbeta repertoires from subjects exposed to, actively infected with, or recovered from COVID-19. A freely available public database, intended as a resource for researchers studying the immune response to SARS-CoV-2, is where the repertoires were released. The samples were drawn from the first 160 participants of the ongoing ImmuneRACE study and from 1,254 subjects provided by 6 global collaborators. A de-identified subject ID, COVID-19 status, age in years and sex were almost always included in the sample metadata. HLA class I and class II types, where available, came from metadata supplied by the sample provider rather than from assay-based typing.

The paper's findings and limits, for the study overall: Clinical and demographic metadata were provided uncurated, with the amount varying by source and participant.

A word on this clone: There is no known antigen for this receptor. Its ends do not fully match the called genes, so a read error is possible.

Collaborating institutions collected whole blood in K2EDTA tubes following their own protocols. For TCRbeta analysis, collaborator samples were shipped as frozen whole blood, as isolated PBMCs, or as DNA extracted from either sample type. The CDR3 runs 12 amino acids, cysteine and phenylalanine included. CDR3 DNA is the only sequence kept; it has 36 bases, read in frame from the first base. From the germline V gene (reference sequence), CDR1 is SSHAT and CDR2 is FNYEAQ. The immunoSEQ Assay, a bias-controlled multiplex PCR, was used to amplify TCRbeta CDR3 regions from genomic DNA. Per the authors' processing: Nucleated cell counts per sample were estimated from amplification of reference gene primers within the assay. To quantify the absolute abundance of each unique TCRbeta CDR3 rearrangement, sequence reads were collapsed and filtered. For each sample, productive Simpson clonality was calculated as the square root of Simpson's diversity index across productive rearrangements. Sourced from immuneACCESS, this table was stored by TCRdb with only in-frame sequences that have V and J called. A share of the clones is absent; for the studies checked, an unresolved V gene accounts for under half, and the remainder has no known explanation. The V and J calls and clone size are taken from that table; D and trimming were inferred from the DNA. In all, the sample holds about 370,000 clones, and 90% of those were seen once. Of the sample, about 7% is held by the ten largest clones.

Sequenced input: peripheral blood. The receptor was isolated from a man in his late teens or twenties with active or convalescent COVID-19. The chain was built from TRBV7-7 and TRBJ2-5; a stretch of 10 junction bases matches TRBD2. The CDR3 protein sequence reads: CASSLAGGTQYF. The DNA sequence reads TGTGCTAGCAGCTTAGCGGGGGGGACCCAGTACTTC.